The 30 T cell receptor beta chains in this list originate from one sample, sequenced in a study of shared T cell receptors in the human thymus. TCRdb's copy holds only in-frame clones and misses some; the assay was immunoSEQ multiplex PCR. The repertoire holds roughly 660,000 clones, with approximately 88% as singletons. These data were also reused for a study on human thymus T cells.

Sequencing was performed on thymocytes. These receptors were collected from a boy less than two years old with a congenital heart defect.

In DNA, the CDR3 is TGTGCCAGGGGTCGTTGGCGGGCAGGCCAAGAGACCCAGTACTTC. Encoded protein: CARGRWRAGQETQYF. The chain employs TRBV7-9 and TRBJ2-5; D perhaps matches TRBD2 (5 bases). CDR1 is SEHNR, CDR2 FQNEAQ, per germline (reference sequence). With 9 bases removed from V and 1 base from J, the gap between germline ends came to 18 bases. The CDR3 contains 15 residues.

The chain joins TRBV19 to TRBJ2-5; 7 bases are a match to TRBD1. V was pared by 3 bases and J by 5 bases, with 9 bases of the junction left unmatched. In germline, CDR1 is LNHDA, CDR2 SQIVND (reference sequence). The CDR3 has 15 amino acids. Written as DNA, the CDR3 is TGTGCCAGTAGTATCGAACAAGGGGGCGCGGAGACCCAGTACTTC. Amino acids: CASSIEQGGAETQYF.

The CDR3 DNA is TGTGCCACCAGCAGAGATACCGTGACAGGGAATCAGCCCCAGCATTTT. Its protein product is CATSRDTVTGNQPQHF. The chain joins TRBV15 to TRBJ1-5; TRBD1 aligns across 7 bases. Germline V gene lookup returns CDR1 LNHNV and CDR2 YYDKDF (reference sequence). This CDR3 has 16 amino acids. V lost 0 bases, J lost 4 bases, and 6 bases stayed unmatched.

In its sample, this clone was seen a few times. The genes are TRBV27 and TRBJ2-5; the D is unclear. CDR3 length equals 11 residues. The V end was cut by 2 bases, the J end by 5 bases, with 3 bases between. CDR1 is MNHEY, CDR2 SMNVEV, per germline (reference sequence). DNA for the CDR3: TGTGCCAGCAGTTTAGGCGAGACCCAGTACTTC. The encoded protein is CASSLGETQYF.

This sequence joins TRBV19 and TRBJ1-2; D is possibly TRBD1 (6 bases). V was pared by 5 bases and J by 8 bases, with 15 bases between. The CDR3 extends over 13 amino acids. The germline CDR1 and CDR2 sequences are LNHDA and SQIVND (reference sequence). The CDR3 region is CASSPEQGGGYTF. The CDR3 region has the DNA TGTGCCAGTAGTCCGGAACAGGGCGGGGGCTACACCTTC.

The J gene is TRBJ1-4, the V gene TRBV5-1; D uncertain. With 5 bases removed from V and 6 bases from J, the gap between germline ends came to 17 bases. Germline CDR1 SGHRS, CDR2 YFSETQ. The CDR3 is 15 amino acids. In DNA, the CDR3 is TGCGCCAGCAGTCCCGGGTCGCCTCCGGATGAAAAACTGTTTTTT. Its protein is CASSPGSPPDEKLFF.

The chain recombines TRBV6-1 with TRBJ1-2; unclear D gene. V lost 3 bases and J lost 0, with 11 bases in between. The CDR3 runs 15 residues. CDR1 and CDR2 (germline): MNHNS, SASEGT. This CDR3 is CASSDHSISNYGYTF. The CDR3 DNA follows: TGTGCCAGCAGTGACCACAGTATCTCTAACTATGGCTACACCTTC.

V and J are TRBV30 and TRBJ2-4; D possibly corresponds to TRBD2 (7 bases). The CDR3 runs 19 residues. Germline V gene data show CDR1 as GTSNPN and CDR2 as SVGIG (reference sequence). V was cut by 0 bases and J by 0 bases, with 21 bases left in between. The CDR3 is CAWSVEELGGPRAKNIQYF. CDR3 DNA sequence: TGTGCCTGGAGTGTTGAGGAGTTGGGGGGGCCTAGAGCCAAAAACATTCAGTACTTC.

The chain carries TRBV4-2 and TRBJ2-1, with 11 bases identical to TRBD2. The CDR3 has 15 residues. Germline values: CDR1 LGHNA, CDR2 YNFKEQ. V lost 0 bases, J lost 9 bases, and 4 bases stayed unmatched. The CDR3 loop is CASSQELAGEGEQFF. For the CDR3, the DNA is TGTGCCAGCAGCCAAGAACTAGCGGGAGAAGGTGAGCAGTTCTTC.

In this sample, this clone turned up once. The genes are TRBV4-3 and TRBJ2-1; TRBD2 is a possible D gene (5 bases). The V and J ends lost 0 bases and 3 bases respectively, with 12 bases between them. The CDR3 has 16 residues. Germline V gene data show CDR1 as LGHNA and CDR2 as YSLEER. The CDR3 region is CASSQDGDRDYNEQFF. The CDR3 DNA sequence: TGCGCCAGCAGCCAAGATGGTGACCGGGACTACAATGAGCAGTTCTTC.

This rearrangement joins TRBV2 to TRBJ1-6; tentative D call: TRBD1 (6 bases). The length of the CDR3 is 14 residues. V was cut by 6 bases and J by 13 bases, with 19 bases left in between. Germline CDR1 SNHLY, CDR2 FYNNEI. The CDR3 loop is CASSEPGHLHPLHF. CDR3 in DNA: TGTGCCAGCAGCGAGCCGGGACACCTACATCCCCTCCACTTT.

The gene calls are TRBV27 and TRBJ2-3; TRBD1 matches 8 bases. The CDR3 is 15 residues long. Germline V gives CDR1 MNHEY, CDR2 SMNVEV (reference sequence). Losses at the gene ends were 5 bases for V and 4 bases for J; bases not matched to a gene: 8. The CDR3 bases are TGTGCCAGCAGTCTCGACAGGGGCGCCGCAGATACGCAGTATTTT. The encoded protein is CASSLDRGAADTQYF.

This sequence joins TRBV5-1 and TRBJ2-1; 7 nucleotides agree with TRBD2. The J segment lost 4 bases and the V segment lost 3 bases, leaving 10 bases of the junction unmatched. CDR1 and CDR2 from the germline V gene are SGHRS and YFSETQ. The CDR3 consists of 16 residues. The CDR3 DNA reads TGCGCCAGCAGCTGGTGGTGGCGGGAGCATTACAATGAGCAGTTCTTC. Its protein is CASSWWWREHYNEQFF.

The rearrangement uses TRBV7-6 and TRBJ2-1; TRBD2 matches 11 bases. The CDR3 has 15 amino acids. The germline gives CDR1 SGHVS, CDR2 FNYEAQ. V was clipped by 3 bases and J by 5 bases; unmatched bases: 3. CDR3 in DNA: TGTGCCAGCAGCTTCAAGGGACTAGCGGACAATGAGCAGTTCTTC. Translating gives CASSFKGLADNEQFF.

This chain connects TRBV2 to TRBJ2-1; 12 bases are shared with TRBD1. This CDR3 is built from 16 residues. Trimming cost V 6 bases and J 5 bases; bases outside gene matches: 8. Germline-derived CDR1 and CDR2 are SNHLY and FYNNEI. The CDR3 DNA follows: TGTGCCAGCAGCTCACCGGGACAGGGGGCAAACAATGAGCAGTTCTTC. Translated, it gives CASSSPGQGANNEQFF.

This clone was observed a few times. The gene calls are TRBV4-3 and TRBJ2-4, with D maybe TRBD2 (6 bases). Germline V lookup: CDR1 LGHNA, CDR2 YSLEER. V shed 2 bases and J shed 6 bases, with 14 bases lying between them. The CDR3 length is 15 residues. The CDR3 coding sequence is TGCGCCAGCAGCCAACAGCCGGGACTCCGAAACATTCAGTACTTC. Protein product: CASSQQPGLRNIQYF.

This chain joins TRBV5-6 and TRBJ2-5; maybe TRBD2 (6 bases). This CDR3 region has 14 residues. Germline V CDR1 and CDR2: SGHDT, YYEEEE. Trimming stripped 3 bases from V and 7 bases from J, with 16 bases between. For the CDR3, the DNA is TGTGCCAGCAGCTGCGGGACTGTCGAGGGGACCCAGTACTTC. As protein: CASSCGTVEGTQYF.

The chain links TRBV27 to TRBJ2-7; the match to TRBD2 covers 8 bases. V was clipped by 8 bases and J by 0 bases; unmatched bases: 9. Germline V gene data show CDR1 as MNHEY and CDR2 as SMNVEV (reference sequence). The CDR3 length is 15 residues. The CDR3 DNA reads TGTGCCAGCGGGAGGCTAGCGGGCCTCTCCTACGAGCAGTACTTC. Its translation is CASGRLAGLSYEQYF.

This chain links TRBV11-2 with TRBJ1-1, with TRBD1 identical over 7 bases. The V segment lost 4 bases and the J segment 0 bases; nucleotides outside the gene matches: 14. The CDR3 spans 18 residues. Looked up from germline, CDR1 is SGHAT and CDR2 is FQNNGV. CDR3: CASSSLGQENVVNTEAFF. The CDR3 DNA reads TGTGCCAGCAGCTCCCTCGGACAGGAGAATGTGGTGAACACTGAAGCTTTCTTT.

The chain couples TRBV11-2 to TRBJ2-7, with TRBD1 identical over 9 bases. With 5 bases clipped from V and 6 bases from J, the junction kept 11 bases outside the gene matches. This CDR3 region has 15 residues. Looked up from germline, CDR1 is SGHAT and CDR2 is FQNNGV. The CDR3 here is CASSRTGTGLTEQYF. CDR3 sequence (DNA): TGTGCCAGCAGCCGCACCGGGACAGGGTTGACCGAGCAGTACTTC.

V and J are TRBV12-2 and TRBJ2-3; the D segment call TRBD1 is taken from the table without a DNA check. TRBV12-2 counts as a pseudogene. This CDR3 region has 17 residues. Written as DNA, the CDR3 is TGTGCAAGTCGCCATTCCCCCTCCAGGCCTAGCACAGATACGCAGTATTTT. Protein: CASRHSPSRPSTDTQYF.

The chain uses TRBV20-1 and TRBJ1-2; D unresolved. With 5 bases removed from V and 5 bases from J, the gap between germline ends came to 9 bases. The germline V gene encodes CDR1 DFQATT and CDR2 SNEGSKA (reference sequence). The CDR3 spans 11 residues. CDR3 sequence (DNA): TGCAGTGCTTGGGGAGCTTATGGCTACACCTTC. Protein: CSAWGAYGYTF.

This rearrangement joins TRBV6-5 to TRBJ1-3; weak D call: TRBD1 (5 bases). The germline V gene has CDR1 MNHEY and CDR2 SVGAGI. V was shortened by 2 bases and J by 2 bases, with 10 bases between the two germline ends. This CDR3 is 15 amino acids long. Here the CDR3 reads CASSYDGAAGNTIYF. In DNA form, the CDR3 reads TGTGCCAGCAGTTACGATGGGGCTGCTGGAAACACCATATATTTT.

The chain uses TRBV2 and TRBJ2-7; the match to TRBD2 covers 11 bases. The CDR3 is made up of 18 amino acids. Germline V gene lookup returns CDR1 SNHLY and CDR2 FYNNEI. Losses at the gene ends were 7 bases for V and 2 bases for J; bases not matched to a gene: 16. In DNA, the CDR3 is TGTGCCAGCAAAATCGATGTTAGCGGGAGGGGCCTAACCTACGAGCAGTACTTC. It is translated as CASKIDVSGRGLTYEQYF.

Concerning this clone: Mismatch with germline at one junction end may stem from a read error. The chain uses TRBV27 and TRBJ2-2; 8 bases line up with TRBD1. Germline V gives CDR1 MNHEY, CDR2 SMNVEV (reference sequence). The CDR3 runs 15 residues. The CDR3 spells CASSFRGRNAGELFF. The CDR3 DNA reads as TGTGCCAGCAGTTTCAGGGGGCGGAACGCCGGGGAGCTGTTTTTT.

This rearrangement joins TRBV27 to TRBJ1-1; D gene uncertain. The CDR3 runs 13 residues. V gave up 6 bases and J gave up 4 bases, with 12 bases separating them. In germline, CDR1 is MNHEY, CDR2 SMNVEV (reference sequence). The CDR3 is CASREGNPTEAFF. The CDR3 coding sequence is TGTGCCAGCAGAGAGGGCAACCCCACTGAAGCTTTCTTT.

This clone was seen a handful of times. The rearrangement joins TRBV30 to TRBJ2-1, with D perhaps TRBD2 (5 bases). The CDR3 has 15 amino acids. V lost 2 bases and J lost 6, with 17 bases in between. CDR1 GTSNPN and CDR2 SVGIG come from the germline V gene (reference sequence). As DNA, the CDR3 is TGTGCCTGGAGTACCAATCTCCGGGATCCCAATGAGCAGTTCTTC. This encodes CAWSTNLRDPNEQFF. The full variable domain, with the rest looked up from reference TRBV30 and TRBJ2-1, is SQTIHQWPATLVQPVGSPLSLECTVEGTSNPNLYWYRQAAGRGLQLLFYSVGIGQISSEVPQNLSASRPQDRQFILSSKKLLLSDSGFYLCAWSTNLRDPNEQFFGPGTRLTVL.

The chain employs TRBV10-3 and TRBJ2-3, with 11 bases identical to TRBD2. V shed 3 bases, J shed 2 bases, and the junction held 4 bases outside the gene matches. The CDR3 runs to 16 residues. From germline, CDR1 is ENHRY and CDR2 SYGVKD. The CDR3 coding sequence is TGTGCCATCAGTGAACCGGGACTAGCGGACACAGATACGCAGTATTTT. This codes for CAISEPGLADTDTQYF.

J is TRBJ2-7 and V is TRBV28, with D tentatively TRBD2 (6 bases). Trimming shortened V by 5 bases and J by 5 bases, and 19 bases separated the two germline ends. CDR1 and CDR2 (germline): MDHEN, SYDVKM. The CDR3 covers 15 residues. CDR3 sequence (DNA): TGTGCCAGCAGTACCCAGAGAGGGCGCGGGAACGAGCAGTACTTC. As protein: CASSTQRGRGNEQYF.

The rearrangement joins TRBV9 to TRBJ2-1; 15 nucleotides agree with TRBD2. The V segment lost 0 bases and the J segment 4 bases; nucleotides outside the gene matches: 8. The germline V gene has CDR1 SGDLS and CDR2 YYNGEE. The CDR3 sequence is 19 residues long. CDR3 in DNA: TGTGCCAGCAGCGTAGCTACAGGACTAGCGGGGGGGGGATACAATGAGCAGTTCTTC. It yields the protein CASSVATGLAGGGYNEQFF.